The 5 T cell receptor beta chains in this list originate from one sample, sequenced in a study of regulatory T cells in long-lasting Graves disease. Noted time point: newly diagnosed GD, antithyroid drugs for less than 3 months. RNA extracted from PBMCs served as the sequencing template. Assembly of TCR beta libraries relied on iRepertoire HTBI primers together with Arm-PCR of CDR3 regions. TCRdb re-analysed the multiplex PCR reads in MiXCR, keeping a single row per CDR3 protein. Of fewer than 550,000 distinct CDR3 sequences listed, roughly 17% are singletons. In addition, the sample was reused for a study of T cells in Graves' hyperthyroidism and ophthalmopathy.

The sample here was peripheral blood mononuclear cells (PBMCs), taken at new diagnosis, from a patient treated with antithyroid drugs. The receptor set was obtained from a woman younger than 35 with Graves disease.

The chain combines TRBV12-3 or TRBV12-4 with TRBJ2-7, with TRBD2 matching 9 bases. The ends lost 3 bases at V and 2 bases at J; junction bases unmatched: 5. The CDR3 contains 15 residues. The CDR3 sequence is CASSFSAGGPYEQYF. Written as DNA, the CDR3 is TGTGCCAGCAGTTTCTCGGCGGGAGGGCCCTACGAGCAGTACTTC.

This chain uses TRBV5-1 with TRBJ2-6, with 9 positions matching TRBD1. The trim removed 1 base at V and 1 base at J, leaving 12 bases unmatched. CDR3 size: 20 residues. The germline V gene has CDR1 SGHRS and CDR2 YFSETQ. The CDR3 DNA is TGCGCCAGCAGCTTGACTCTGGGACAGGGCATCTTATCTGGGGCCAACGTCCTGACTTTC. Protein sequence: CASSLTLGQGILSGANVLTF.

This clonotype was counted at least ten times. The rearrangement links TRBV12-3 or TRBV12-4 to TRBJ2-1; TRBD1 agrees at 8 bases. V lost 3 bases to trimming and J lost 5 bases; unmatched junction nucleotides: 6. The length of the CDR3 is 15 residues. The CDR3 nucleotides read TGTGCCAGCAGTTTTGGTCAGGGGGCCCACAATGAGCAGTTCTTC. Its protein product is CASSFGQGAHNEQFF.

The CDR3 loop reads CASSRDFSNQPQHF. CDR3 in DNA: TGTGCCAGCAGCCGGGATTTTAGCAATCAGCCCCAGCATTTT. V is TRBV28 and J is TRBJ1-5; D unresolved. This CDR3 region has 14 residues. Trimming stripped 6 bases from V and 0 bases from J, with 9 bases between. Germline loops: CDR1 MDHEN, CDR2 SYDVKM.

This clonotype was picked up many times. The rearrangement joins TRBV28 to TRBJ1-4; D call uncertain. Trimming removed 4 bases from V and 7 bases from J, with 7 bases in between. Germline V lookup: CDR1 MDHEN, CDR2 SYDVKM. The CDR3 totals 12 residues. DNA for the CDR3: TGTGCCAGCAGTTCCACCGGTGAAAAACTGTTTTTT. Its translation is CASSSTGEKLFF.